These 16 T cell receptor beta chains originate from one sample sequenced in a study of OX40 agonist ivuxolimab in advanced cancers. Sequencing was performed with immunoSEQ multiplex PCR; in TCRdb, only in-frame clones are kept and a portion is missing. The table shows about 53,000 clones, with roughly 80% occurring only once. Specimen: CD4+ or CD8+ T cells sorted from blood, collected in a trial of the OX40 agonist ivuxolimab. These receptors all come from an adult with an advanced solid tumor such as melanoma, head and neck, liver or kidney cancer.

The chain uses TRBV27 and TRBJ2-1, with 10 bases aligning to TRBD1. Germline V gives CDR1 MNHEY, CDR2 SMNVEV (reference sequence). There are 15 residues in the CDR3. V lost 6 bases to trimming and J lost 1 base; unmatched junction nucleotides: 3. The CDR3: CASRGGQGSYNEQFF. CDR3 coding DNA: TGTGCCAGCAGGGGGGGACAGGGGTCCTACAATGAGCAGTTCTTC.

The chain uses TRBV2 and TRBJ2-7; 7 positions match TRBD2. Trimming at V came to 6 bases and at J to 0 bases, leaving 11 bases not matched to a gene. Looked up from germline, CDR1 is SNHLY and CDR2 is FYNNEI. CDR3 length: 16 amino acids. CDR3 sequence: CASRARTRLSSYEQYF. CDR3 coding DNA: TGTGCCAGCAGAGCCCGGACTAGGCTTAGCTCCTACGAGCAGTACTTC.

The CDR3 reads CASSLVPIGVDNEQFF. CDR3 nucleotides: TGTGCCAGCAGCTTAGTTCCGATCGGCGTCGACAATGAGCAGTTCTTC. The genes are TRBV7-3 and TRBJ2-1; D is unclear. The CDR3 loop spans 16 amino acids. V dropped 2 bases and J dropped 5 bases, with 16 bases sitting between them. Germline V gene data show CDR1 as SGHTA and CDR2 as FQGTGA.

This chain connects TRBV4-2 to TRBJ1-1; D is unclear. The CDR3 sequence is 13 residues long. In germline, CDR1 is LGHNA, CDR2 YNFKEQ. The ends were cut back, 7 bases at V and 3 bases at J, with 12 bases in the middle. The CDR3 nucleotides are TGTGCCAGCAACAAGGAGGTGGACACTGAAGCTTTCTTT. This gives the protein CASNKEVDTEAFF.

This clone was observed a few times. The chain combines TRBV7-9 with TRBJ2-7; no clear D gene. V lost 4 bases and J 5 bases, leaving 12 bases between the germline ends. CDR3 length: 13 residues. The germline gives CDR1 SEHNR, CDR2 FQNEAQ (reference sequence). The CDR3 loop reads CASSYGVAHEQYF. CDR3 nucleotide sequence: TGTGCCAGCAGCTATGGCGTAGCTCACGAGCAGTACTTC.

V and J are TRBV4-3 and TRBJ2-7; D is uncertain. The CDR3 runs to 11 residues. Germline CDR1 LGHNA, CDR2 YSLEER. The V end lost 8 bases, the J end lost 5 bases, and 10 bases lay between the germline ends. CDR3 bases: TGCGCCAGCCCCCCCTCGGACGAGCAGTACTTC. Translated, it gives CASPPSDEQYF.

This chain joins TRBV7-9 and TRBJ2-7, with 7 nucleotides matching TRBD1. The germline CDR1 and CDR2 sequences are SEHNR and FQNEAQ (reference sequence). CDR3 length: 13 amino acids. The junction had 4 bases not matched to a gene; V was cut back by 6 bases and J by 2 bases. CDR3 protein: CASSQGQPYEQYF. The CDR3 DNA reads as TGTGCCAGCAGTCAGGGACAGCCCTACGAGCAGTACTTC.

This clone was detected only a few times. This chain connects TRBV10-2 to TRBJ2-7, with TRBD2 identical over 7 bases. This CDR3 contains 14 residues. The germline gives CDR1 WSHSY, CDR2 SAAADI. V lost 3 bases, J lost 6 bases, and 8 bases stayed unmatched. CDR3 in DNA: TGCGCCAGCAGTGATCGGGGGAGGGCCAGCGAGCAGTACTTC. Its translation is CASSDRGRASEQYF.

The chain has TRBV19 and TRBJ2-2; tentative D call: TRBD1 (6 bases). The V end was cut by 0 bases, the J end by 6 bases, with 11 bases between. In germline, CDR1 is LNHDA, CDR2 SQIVND (reference sequence). The CDR3 is 15 residues long. For the CDR3, the DNA is TGTGCCAGTAGTATAGATCCAGGGGTAGCCGGGGAGCTGTTTTTT. Protein product: CASSIDPGVAGELFF.

This clone was seen only a few times. The J gene is TRBJ2-2, the V gene TRBV6-1, with D uncertain. CDR3 length: 16 residues. Germline V gene lookup returns CDR1 MNHNS and CDR2 SASEGT. Between the trimmed V and J ends, which lost 4 bases and 0 bases, there was a span of 12 bases. CDR3 amino acids: CASSVVQSTNTGELFF. The DNA of the CDR3 is TGTGCCAGCAGTGTAGTCCAGAGTACGAACACCGGGGAGCTGTTTTTT.

This clone turned up a few times. The chain has TRBV10-3 and TRBJ1-2; 12 bases map to TRBD1. The ends lost 6 bases at V and 3 bases at J; junction bases unmatched: 2. This CDR3 is 14 amino acids long. Germline V gene data show CDR1 as ENHRY and CDR2 as SYGVKD. The CDR3 here is CAIRGQGADYGYTF. The CDR3 DNA is TGTGCCATCAGGGGACAGGGGGCAGACTATGGCTACACCTTC.

CDR3 sequence (DNA): TGCGCCAGCAGCTCCTGGACTAGCGGGCCCACCGGGGAGCTGTTTTTT. Translating it yields CASSSWTSGPTGELFF. The chain employs TRBV5-1 and TRBJ2-2; 11 bases agree with TRBD2. From germline, CDR1 is SGHRS and CDR2 YFSETQ. The V and J ends lost 3 bases and 4 bases, in that order; junction bases with no gene match: 5. CDR3 length: 16 amino acids.

The genes are TRBV7-9 and TRBJ2-2, with 9 bases aligning to TRBD1. The germline V gene has CDR1 SEHNR and CDR2 FQNEAQ (reference sequence). The CDR3 has 15 residues. V shed 1 base and J 5 bases; nucleotides not matched to a gene: 2. The CDR3 DNA reads TGTGCCAGCAGCTTAGACAGGGGGCGAACCGGGGAGCTGTTTTTT. As protein: CASSLDRGRTGELFF.

The rearrangement links TRBV27 to TRBJ2-1; 9 bases agree with TRBD2. The germline V gene encodes CDR1 MNHEY and CDR2 SMNVEV (reference sequence). CDR3 length: 15 residues. With V trimmed by 7 bases and J by 9 bases, 13 bases remained unmatched. CDR3 residues: CASTGASGANGEQFF. CDR3 DNA: TGTGCCAGCACTGGAGCTAGCGGGGCCAACGGTGAGCAGTTCTTC.

The rearrangement uses TRBV30 and TRBJ1-5, with D uncertain. This CDR3 spans 15 amino acids. Germline CDR1 is GTSNPN and CDR2 is SVGIG (reference sequence). Trimming left V 2 bases short and J 4 bases short, with 15 bases between. The CDR3 here is CAWSLKRLINQPQHF. DNA for the CDR3: TGTGCCTGGAGTCTCAAACGCCTAATTAATCAGCCCCAGCATTTT.

V gene TRBV15 combines with J gene TRBJ2-5; TRBD2 aligns across 9 bases. Trimming took 0 bases from V and 3 from J; bases not matched to a gene: 8. The CDR3 length is 17 residues. Per germline, CDR1 LNHNV and CDR2 YYDKDF (reference sequence). CDR3 amino acids: CATSRDLVSSGEETQYF. The CDR3 DNA is TGTGCCACCAGCAGAGATCTGGTTTCTAGCGGGGAAGAGACCCAGTACTTC.